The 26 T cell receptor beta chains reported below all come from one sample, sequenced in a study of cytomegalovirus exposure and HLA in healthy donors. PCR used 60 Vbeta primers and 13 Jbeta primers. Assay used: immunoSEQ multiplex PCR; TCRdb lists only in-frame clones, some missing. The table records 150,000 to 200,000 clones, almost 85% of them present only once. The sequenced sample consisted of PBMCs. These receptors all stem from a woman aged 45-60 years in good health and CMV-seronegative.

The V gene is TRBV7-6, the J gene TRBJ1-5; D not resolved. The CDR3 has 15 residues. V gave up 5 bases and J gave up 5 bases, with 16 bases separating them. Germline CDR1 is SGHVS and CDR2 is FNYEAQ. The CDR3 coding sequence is TGTGCCAGCAGCCCTGAAGCGGACGGTTATCAGCCCCAGCATTTT. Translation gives CASSPEADGYQPQHF. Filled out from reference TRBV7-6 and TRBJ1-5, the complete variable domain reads GAGVSQSPRYKVTKRGQDVALRCDPISGHVSLYWYRQALGQGPEFLTYFNYEAQQDKSGLPNDRFSAERPEGSISTLTIQRTEQRDSAMYRCASSPEADGYQPQHFGDGTRLSIL.

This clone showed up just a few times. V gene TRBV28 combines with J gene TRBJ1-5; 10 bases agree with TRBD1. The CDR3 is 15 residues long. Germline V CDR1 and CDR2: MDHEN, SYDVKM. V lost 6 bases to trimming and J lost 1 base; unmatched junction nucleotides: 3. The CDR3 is CASSRQGASNQPQHF. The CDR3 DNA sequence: TGTGCCAGCAGCCGACAGGGGGCGAGCAATCAGCCCCAGCATTTT.

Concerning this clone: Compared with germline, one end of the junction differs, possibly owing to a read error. CDR3 region: CASTQGTSGYTGELFF. CDR3 in DNA: TGTGCCAGCACCCAAGGAACTAGCGGGTACACCGGGGAGCTGTTTTTT. The chain uses TRBV4-2 and TRBJ2-2; 9 bases map to TRBD2. Germline CDR1 LGHNA, CDR2 YNFKEQ. There are 16 residues in the CDR3.

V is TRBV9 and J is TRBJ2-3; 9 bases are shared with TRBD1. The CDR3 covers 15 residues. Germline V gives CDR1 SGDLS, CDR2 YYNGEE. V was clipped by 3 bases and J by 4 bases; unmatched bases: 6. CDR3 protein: CASSGTGGRADTQYF. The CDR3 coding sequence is TGTGCCAGCAGCGGAACAGGGGGCCGGGCAGATACGCAGTATTTT.

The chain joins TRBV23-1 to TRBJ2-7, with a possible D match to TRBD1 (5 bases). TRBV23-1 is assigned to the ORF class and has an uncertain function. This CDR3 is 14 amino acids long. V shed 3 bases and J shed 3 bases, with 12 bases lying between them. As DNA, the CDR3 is TGCGCCAGCAGTCAGTCACAGGAGATCTACGAGCAGTACTTC. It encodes CASSQSQEIYEQYF.

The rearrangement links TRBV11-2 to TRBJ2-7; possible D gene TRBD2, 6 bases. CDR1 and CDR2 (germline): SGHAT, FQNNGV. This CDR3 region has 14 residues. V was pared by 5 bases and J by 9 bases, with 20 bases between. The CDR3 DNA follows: TGTGCCAGCAGCCCGAGGCCGGGGGATTGGGCGCAGTACTTC. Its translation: CASSPRPGDWAQYF.

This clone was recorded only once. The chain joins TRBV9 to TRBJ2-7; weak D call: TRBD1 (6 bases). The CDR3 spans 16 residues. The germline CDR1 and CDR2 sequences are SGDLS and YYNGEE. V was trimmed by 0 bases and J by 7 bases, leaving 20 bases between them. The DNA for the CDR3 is TGTGCCAGCAGCGTAGCAGGGGACCCTAATGTGGGTGAGCAGTACTTC. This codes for CASSVAGDPNVGEQYF. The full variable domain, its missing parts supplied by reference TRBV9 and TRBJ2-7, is DSGVTQTPKHLITATGQRVTLRCSPRSGDLSVYWYQQSLDQGLQFLIQYYNGEERAKGNILERFSAQQFPDLHSELNLSSLELGDSALYFCASSVAGDPNVGEQYFGPGTRLTVT.

Here the CDR3 DNA reads TGTGCCAGCAGTCCCAGACTAGAGAACACCGGGGAGCTGTTTTTT. It specifies CASSPRLENTGELFF. This rearrangement joins TRBV7-9 to TRBJ2-2, with D perhaps TRBD2 (6 bases). From germline, CDR1 is SEHNR and CDR2 FQNEAQ (reference sequence). This CDR3 has 15 residues. The V gene lost 6 bases and the J gene lost 1 base, with 12 bases spanning the gap.

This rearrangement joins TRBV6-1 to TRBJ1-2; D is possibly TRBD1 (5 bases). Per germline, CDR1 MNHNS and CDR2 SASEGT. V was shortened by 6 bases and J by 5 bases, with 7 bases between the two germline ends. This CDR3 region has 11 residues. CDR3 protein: CASRTEYGYTF. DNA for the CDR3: TGTGCCAGCAGGACAGAGTATGGCTACACCTTC.

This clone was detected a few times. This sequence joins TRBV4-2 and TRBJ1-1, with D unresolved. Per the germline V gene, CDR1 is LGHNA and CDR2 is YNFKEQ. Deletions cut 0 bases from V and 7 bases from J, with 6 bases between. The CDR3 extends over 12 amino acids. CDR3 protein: CASSQDYSEAFF. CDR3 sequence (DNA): TGTGCCAGCAGCCAAGATTACAGTGAAGCTTTCTTT.

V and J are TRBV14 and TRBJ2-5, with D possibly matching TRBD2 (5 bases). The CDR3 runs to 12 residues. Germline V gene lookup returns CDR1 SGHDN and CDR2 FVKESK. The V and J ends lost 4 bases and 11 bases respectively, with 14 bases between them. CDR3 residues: CASSPRGQRQYF. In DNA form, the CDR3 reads TGTGCCAGCAGCCCAAGAGGGCAGCGTCAGTACTTC.

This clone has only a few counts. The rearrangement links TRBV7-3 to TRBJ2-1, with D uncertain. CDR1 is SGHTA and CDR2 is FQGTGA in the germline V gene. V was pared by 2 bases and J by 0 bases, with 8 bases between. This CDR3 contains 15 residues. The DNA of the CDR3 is TGTGCCAGCAGCTTATTGGCTAGCTCCTACAATGAGCAGTTCTTC. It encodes CASSLLASSYNEQFF.

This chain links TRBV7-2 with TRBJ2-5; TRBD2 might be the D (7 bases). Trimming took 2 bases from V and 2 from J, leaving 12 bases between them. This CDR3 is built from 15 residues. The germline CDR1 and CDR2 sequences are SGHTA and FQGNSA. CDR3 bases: TGTGCCAGCAGCTTATTCGGGGGGCCGCAAGAGACCCAGTACTTC. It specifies CASSLFGGPQETQYF.

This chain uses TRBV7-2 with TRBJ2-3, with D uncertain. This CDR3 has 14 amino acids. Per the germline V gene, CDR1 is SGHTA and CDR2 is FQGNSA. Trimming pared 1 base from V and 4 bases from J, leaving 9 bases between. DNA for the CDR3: TGTGCCAGCAGCTTAGTTCGACACCCAGATACGCAGTATTTT. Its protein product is CASSLVRHPDTQYF.

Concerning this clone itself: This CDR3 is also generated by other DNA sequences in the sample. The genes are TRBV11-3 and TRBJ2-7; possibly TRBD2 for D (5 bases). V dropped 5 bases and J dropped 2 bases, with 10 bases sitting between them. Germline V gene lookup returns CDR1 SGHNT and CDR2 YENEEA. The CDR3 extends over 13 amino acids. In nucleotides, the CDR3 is TGTGCCAGCAGCCCAGGAGGAACCTACGAGCAGTACTTC. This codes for CASSPGGTYEQYF.

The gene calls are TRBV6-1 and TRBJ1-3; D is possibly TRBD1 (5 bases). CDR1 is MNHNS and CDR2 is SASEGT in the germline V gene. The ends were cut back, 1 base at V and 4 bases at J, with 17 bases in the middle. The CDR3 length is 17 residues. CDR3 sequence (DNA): TGTGCCAGCAGTGAAGTCGTGGGGGGACTGGGGGGAAACACCATATATTTT. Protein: CASSEVVGGLGGNTIYF.

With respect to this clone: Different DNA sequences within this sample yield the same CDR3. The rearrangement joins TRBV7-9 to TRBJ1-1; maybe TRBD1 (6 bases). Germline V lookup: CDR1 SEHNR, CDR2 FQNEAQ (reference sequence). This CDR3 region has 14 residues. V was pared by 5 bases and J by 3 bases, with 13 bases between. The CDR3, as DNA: TGTGCCAGCAGCCTATCGTCAGGGGACACTGAAGCTTTCTTT. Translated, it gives CASSLSSGDTEAFF.

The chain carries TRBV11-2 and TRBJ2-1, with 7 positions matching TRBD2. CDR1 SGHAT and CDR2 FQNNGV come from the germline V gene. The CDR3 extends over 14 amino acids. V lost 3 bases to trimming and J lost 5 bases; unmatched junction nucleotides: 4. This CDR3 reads CASSFFAGDNEQFF. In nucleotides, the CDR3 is TGTGCCAGCAGCTTTTTTGCGGGAGACAATGAGCAGTTCTTC.

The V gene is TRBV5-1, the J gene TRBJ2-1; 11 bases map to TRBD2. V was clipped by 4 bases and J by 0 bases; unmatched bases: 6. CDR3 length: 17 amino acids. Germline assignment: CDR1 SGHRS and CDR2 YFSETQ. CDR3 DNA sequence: TGCGCCAGCAGCCCGGCTAGCGGGAGGAGCTCCTACAATGAGCAGTTCTTC. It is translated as CASSPASGRSSYNEQFF.

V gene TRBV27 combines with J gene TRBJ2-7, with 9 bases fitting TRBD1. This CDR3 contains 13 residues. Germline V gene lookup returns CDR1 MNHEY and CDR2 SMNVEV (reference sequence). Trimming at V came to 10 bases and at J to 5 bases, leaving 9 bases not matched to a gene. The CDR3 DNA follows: TGTGCCACAATGGGAGGGACAGGGAACGAGCAGTACTTC. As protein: CATMGGTGNEQYF.

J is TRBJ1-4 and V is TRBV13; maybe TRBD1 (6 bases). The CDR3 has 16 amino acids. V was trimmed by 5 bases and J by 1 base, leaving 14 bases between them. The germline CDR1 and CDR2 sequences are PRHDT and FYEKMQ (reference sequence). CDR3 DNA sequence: TGTGCCAGCAGCCGCCGCATACAGGGAACTAATGAAAAACTGTTTTTT. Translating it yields CASSRRIQGTNEKLFF.

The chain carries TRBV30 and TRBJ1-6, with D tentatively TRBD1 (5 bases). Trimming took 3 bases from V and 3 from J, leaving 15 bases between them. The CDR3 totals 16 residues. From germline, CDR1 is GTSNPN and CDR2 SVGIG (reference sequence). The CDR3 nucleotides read TGTGCCTGGAGAACCCCTGGCCAGGGCTATAATTCACCCCTCCACTTT. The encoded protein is CAWRTPGQGYNSPLHF.

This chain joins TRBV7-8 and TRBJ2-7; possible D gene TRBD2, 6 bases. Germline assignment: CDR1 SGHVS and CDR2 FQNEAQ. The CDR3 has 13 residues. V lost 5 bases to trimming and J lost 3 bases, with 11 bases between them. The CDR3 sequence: CASSLPGDYEQYF. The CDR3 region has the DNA TGTGCCAGCAGCCTCCCGGGGGACTACGAGCAGTACTTC.

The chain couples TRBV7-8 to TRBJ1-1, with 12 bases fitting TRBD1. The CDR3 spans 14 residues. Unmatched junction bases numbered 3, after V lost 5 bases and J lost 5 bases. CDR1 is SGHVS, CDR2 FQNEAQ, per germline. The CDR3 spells CASSPGQGATEAFF. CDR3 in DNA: TGTGCCAGCAGCCCGGGACAGGGGGCAACTGAAGCTTTCTTT.

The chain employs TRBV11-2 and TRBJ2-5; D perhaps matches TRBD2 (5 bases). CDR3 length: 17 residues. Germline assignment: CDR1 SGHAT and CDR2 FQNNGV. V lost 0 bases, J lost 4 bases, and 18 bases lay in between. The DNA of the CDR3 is TGTGCCAGCAGCTTAGACTGGAAACACCCAGGAGGAGAGACCCAGTACTTC. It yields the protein CASSLDWKHPGGETQYF.

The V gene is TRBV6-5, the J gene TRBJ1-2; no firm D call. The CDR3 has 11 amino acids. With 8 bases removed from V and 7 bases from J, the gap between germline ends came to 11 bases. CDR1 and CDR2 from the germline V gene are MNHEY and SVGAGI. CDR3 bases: TGTGCCAGCGGAGATTTAGGTGGCTACACCTTC. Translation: CASGDLGGYTF.